One sample yielded the 18 T cell receptor beta chains listed below, sequenced in a study of blood T cell repertoires in COVID-19. The assay was immunoSEQ multiplex PCR, and TCRdb's table has in-frame clones only and misses some. The table lists 200,000 to 250,000 clones, around 87% of them singletons. The sample comprised PBMCs or T cells enriched from blood (not recorded which). Every receptor here comes from a woman under 40 with acute COVID-19.

Regarding this clone: This sample also contains other DNA sequences that code for the same CDR3. This chain joins TRBV6-5 and TRBJ1-6; 7 bases match TRBD1. There are 13 residues in the CDR3. Trimming at V came to 5 bases and at J to 8 bases, leaving 3 bases not matched to a gene. CDR1 is MNHEY and CDR2 is SVGAGI in the germline V gene. The DNA of the CDR3 is TGTGCCAGCAGTAGAGACAGGGATTCACCCCTCCACTTT. This translates into CASSRDRDSPLHF.

This clone was seen a handful of times. The gene calls are TRBV28 and TRBJ1-1; perhaps TRBD1 as D (5 bases). Germline CDR1 and CDR2: MDHEN and SYDVKM. The V gene lost 7 bases and the J gene lost 4 bases, with 16 bases spanning the gap. This CDR3 is 14 amino acids long. The CDR3 nucleotides are TGTGCCAGCACCCTCCAGGGCTATCGCACTGAAGCTTTCTTT. As protein: CASTLQGYRTEAFF. The full variable domain, with the rest looked up from reference TRBV28 and TRBJ1-1, is DVKVTQSSRYLVKRTGEKVFLECVQDMDHENMFWYRQDPGLGLRLIYFSYDVKMKEKGDIPEGYSVSREKKERFSLILESASTNQTSMYLCASTLQGYRTEAFFGQGTRLTVV.

The chain employs TRBV7-3 and TRBJ2-1; 7 nucleotides line up with TRBD2. Losses at the gene ends were 5 bases for V and 6 bases for J; bases not matched to a gene: 13. Per germline, CDR1 SGHTA and CDR2 FQGTGA. The CDR3 contains 16 residues. CDR3: CASSGTSDKIGNEQFF. As DNA, the CDR3 is TGTGCCAGCAGCGGTACTAGCGACAAGATCGGCAATGAGCAGTTCTTC.

This clone was counted a single time. V is TRBV28 and J is TRBJ2-6; D call uncertain. CDR1 and CDR2 from the germline V gene are MDHEN and SYDVKM. The V end was cut by 2 bases, the J end by 3 bases, with 11 bases between. CDR3 length: 16 amino acids. CDR3 sequence reads: CASSLQTAGGANVLTF. The CDR3 DNA sequence: TGTGCCAGCAGTTTACAGACCGCAGGTGGGGCCAACGTCCTGACTTTC.

For the CDR3, the DNA is TGTGCCAGCAGCCAAGTTCGGGGACAGGCCTTGAGGTATGGCTACACCTTC. The encoded protein is CASSQVRGQALRYGYTF. This sequence joins TRBV3-1 (or the pseudogene TRBV3-2) and TRBJ1-2, with TRBD1 matching 8 bases. The CDR3 spans 17 residues. CDR1 and CDR2 (germline): LGHDT, YNNKEL (reference sequence). V gave up 1 base and J gave up 5 bases; unmatched junction bases: 12.

This chain links TRBV28 with TRBJ1-5, with no clear D. Trimming took 6 bases from V and 0 from J, leaving 18 bases between them. CDR1 and CDR2 from the germline V gene are MDHEN and SYDVKM. The CDR3 has 17 amino acids. CDR3 in amino acids: CASSLPDSSYSNQPQHF. CDR3 nucleotides: TGTGCCAGCAGCCTCCCTGACTCTTCCTATAGCAATCAGCCCCAGCATTTT. Combining the CDR3 with reference TRBV28 and TRBJ1-5 gives the whole variable domain DVKVTQSSRYLVKRTGEKVFLECVQDMDHENMFWYRQDPGLGLRLIYFSYDVKMKEKGDIPEGYSVSREKKERFSLILESASTNQTSMYLCASSLPDSSYSNQPQHFGDGTRLSIL.

The genes are TRBV9 and TRBJ2-2; TRBD1 agrees at 10 bases. Germline CDR1 SGDLS, CDR2 YYNGEE. This CDR3 has 18 amino acids. Losses at the gene ends were 0 bases for V and 0 bases for J; bases not matched to a gene: 5. The CDR3 nucleotides read TGTGCCAGCAGCGTAGGAGATGGGACAGGGGCGAACACCGGGGAGCTGTTTTTT. Translation: CASSVGDGTGANTGELFF.

The rearrangement joins TRBV6-5 to TRBJ1-5; maybe TRBD1 (6 bases). Trimming took 1 base from V and 2 from J, leaving 12 bases between them. CDR1 and CDR2 from the germline V gene are MNHEY and SVGAGI. This CDR3 spans 16 amino acids. The CDR3: CASSYLGARGNQPQHF. The CDR3 DNA reads as TGTGCCAGCAGTTACTTGGGGGCTCGCGGCAATCAGCCCCAGCATTTT.

DNA for the CDR3: TGTGCCAGTAGGACGGGGGGAACGAACACTGAAGCTTTCTTT. Protein: CASRTGGTNTEAFF. The chain uses TRBV19 and TRBJ1-1, with D tentatively TRBD1 (5 bases). Per germline, CDR1 LNHDA and CDR2 SQIVND (reference sequence). The V gene lost 6 bases and the J gene lost 1 base, with 12 bases spanning the gap. The CDR3 sequence is 14 residues long.

CDR3 in amino acids: CASSLGGQGGRSQNTIYF. The CDR3 DNA reads as TGCGCCAGCAGCTTGGGGGGACAGGGAGGAAGGAGTCAAAACACCATATATTTT. The J gene is TRBJ1-3, the V gene TRBV5-1; 9 bases match TRBD1. V gave up 0 bases and J gave up 6 bases; unmatched junction bases: 13. Germline CDR1 reads SGHRS; CDR2 reads YFSETQ. The CDR3 is 18 amino acids.

The chain links TRBV10-2 to TRBJ2-1; the match to TRBD2 covers 12 bases. Trimming cost V 6 bases and J 8 bases; bases outside gene matches: 5. The CDR3 length is 14 residues. Germline V CDR1 and CDR2: WSHSY, SAAADI. CDR3 amino acids: CASSRTSGVYEQFF. CDR3 bases: TGCGCCAGCAGCCGGACTAGCGGGGTTTATGAGCAGTTCTTC.

This chain joins TRBV28 and TRBJ1-1; weak D call: TRBD1 (5 bases). The CDR3 is 14 amino acids. From germline, CDR1 is MDHEN and CDR2 SYDVKM. V was pared by 5 bases and J by 11 bases, with 21 bases between. CDR3 in amino acids: CASSPPGGMRTAFF. In nucleotides, the CDR3 is TGTGCCAGCAGTCCGCCCGGGGGAATGCGAACGGCTTTCTTT.

CDR3 sequence: CAISESLVGAGGQPQHF. As DNA, the CDR3 is TGTGCCATCAGTGAGTCGTTAGTGGGGGCTGGGGGTCAGCCCCAGCATTTT. This rearrangement joins TRBV10-3 to TRBJ1-5; a possible D gene is TRBD1 (6 bases). This CDR3 has 17 amino acids. CDR1 is ENHRY and CDR2 is SYGVKD in the germline V gene. The V end lost 0 bases, the J end lost 6 bases, and 18 bases lay between the germline ends.

V and J are TRBV19 and TRBJ1-5, with 10 positions matching TRBD1. With 6 bases clipped from V and 9 bases from J, the junction kept 8 bases outside the gene matches. The CDR3 totals 14 residues. The germline CDR1 and CDR2 sequences are LNHDA and SQIVND (reference sequence). CDR3 nucleotides: TGTGCCAGTAGGCCGGGACAGGGGAGTCTGCCCCAGCATTTT. Residues: CASRPGQGSLPQHF.

V and J are TRBV30 and TRBJ1-6; no clear D. V lost 7 bases and J 14 bases, leaving 12 bases between the germline ends. The CDR3 contains 10 residues. In germline, CDR1 is GTSNPN, CDR2 SVGIG (reference sequence). The CDR3 spells CALGLSALHF. CDR3 DNA sequence: TGTGCCTTAGGACTTTCCGCCCTCCACTTT.

This CDR3 reads CASSVGLRNTDTQYF. The CDR3 DNA is TGTGCCAGCAGCGTAGGACTTCGAAACACAGATACGCAGTATTTT. This sequence joins TRBV9 and TRBJ2-3; D is unresolved. This CDR3 region has 15 residues. V lost 0 bases and J lost 2, with 10 bases in between. Germline loops: CDR1 SGDLS, CDR2 YYNGEE. Using reference TRBV9 and TRBJ2-3 for the parts outside the CDR3, the full variable domain is DSGVTQTPKHLITATGQRVTLRCSPRSGDLSVYWYQQSLDQGLQFLIQYYNGEERAKGNILERFSAQQFPDLHSELNLSSLELGDSALYFCASSVGLRNTDTQYFGPGTRLTVL.

The chain combines TRBV30 with TRBJ1-4; possibly TRBD1 for D (6 bases). Germline lookup yields CDR1 GTSNPN and CDR2 SVGIG (reference sequence). This CDR3 is built from 13 residues. V was shortened by 5 bases and J by 5 bases, with 12 bases between the two germline ends. In nucleotides, the CDR3 is TGTGCCTGGCGTACAGGGCCCAATGAAAAACTGTTTTTT. As protein: CAWRTGPNEKLFF.

The gene calls are TRBV7-2 and TRBJ2-3, with D maybe TRBD1 (5 bases). The CDR3 has 15 residues. The V gene's germline CDR1 is SGHTA and CDR2 FQGNSA. The V end lost 5 bases, the J end lost 2 bases, and 14 bases lay between the germline ends. The CDR3, as DNA: TGTGCCAGCAGCGACAGTTCTTTACCCACAGATACGCAGTATTTT. Translating it yields CASSDSSLPTDTQYF. Drawing the rest from reference TRBV7-2 and TRBJ2-3, the complete variable domain is GAGVSQSPSNKVTEKGKDVELRCDPISGHTALYWYRQSLGQGLEFLIYFQGNSAPDKSGLPSDRFSAERTGGSVSTLTIQRTQQEDSAVYLCASSDSSLPTDTQYFGPGTRLTVL.